This T cell receptor (beta chain) was found in a study of T cell changes during pregnancy in multiple sclerosis. Assay: immunoSEQ multiplex PCR; the TCRdb copy retains only in-frame clones and omits some. The table has about 59,000 clones, approximately 94% seen once. J gave up 6 bases and V 4 bases, and 5 bases lay outside the gene matches. The CDR3 has 14 amino acids. CDR1 is KGHSH, CDR2 LQKENI, per germline. The sequenced sample was CD8+ T cells from peripheral blood mononuclear cells, obtained after pregnancy. The V call is TRBV18, the J call TRBJ1-5, with TRBD1 identical over 8 bases. This TCR came from a female donor with multiple sclerosis, enrolled in a pregnancy study. DNA for the CDR3: TGTGCCAGCTCACGGGACAGGATCAGTCAGCCCCAGCATTTT. This encodes CASSRDRISQPQHF.